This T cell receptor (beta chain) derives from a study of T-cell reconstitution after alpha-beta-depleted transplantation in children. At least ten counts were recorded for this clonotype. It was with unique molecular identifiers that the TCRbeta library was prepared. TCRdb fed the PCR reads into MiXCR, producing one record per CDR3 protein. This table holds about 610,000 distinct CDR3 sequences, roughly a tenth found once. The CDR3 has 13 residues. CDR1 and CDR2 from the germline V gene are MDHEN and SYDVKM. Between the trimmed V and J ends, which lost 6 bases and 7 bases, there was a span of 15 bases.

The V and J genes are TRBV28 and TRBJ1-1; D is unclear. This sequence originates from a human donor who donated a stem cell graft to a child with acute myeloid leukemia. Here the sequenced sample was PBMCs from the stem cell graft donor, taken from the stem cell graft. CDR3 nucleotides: TGTGCCAGCAGCCAACCCGTTCCAGGTGAAGCTTTCTTT. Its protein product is CASSQPVPGEAFF.